These T cell receptor beta chains were read from a single sample in a study of shared clonotypes between healthy human individuals. TCRdb's table, derived via immunoSEQ multiplex PCR, lists solely in-frame clones and lacks some. The sample lists almost 750,000 clones; around 70% were seen once. Sequenced material: memory CD4+ T cells sorted from blood. The receptors derive from a woman in her 30s in good health. CDR3s include the opening cysteine and the closing phenylalanine or tryptophan. The D gene is left open where the match is weak. Size values are once, few and many counts, or a class for expanded clones, and some rows have none.

D gene | clone size | J gene | V gene | CDR3 protein | CDR3 DNA
TRBD1 | - | TRBJ2-3 | TRBV11-2 | CASSIQGAPTDTQYF | TGTGCCAGCAGTATACAGGGGGCCCCGACAGATACGCAGTATTTT
- | - | TRBJ2-1 | TRBV5-1 | CASSGWVMGEEQFF | TGCGCCAGCAGCGGATGGGTAATGGGAGAGGAGCAGTTCTTC
- | - | TRBJ1-5 | TRBV7-2 | CASSLAWGGNQPQHF | TGTGCCAGCAGCTTAGCTTGGGGCGGAAATCAGCCCCAGCATTTT
TRBD1 | few | TRBJ1-5 | TRBV28 | CASSLFLLPKRDRDNQPQHF | TGTGCCAGCAGTTTATTCCTACTACCTAAGCGGGACAGGGACAATCAGCCCCAGCATTTT
TRBD2 | - | TRBJ2-2 | TRBV4-1 | CASSLDGLAGSSGELFF | TGCGCCAGCAGCCTCGATGGACTAGCGGGATCCTCCGGGGAGCTGTTTTTT
TRBD1 | - | TRBJ2-1 | TRBV5-1 | CASGDSLYNEQFF | TGCGCCAGCGGGGACAGCCTCTACAATGAGCAGTTCTTC
- | - | TRBJ2-7 | TRBV5-1 | CASSLTSYEQYF | TGCGCCAGCAGCCTGACAAGCTACGAGCAGTACTTC
TRBD1 | - | TRBJ1-1 | TRBV18 | CASSPDRGWAFF | TGTGCCAGCTCACCAGACAGGGGGTGGGCTTTCTTT
TRBD2 | - | TRBJ2-7 | TRBV6-5 | CASKPRGGSAYEQYF | TGTGCCAGCAAACCCCGGGGGGGATCGGCCTACGAGCAGTACTTC
TRBD1 | - | TRBJ1-1 | TRBV19 | CASTIRQGPEAFF | TGTGCCAGTACTATAAGACAGGGACCTGAAGCTTTCTTT
- | - | TRBJ1-1 | TRBV7-2 | CASSPGARNTEAFF | TGTGCCAGCAGCCCGGGGGCCAGGAACACTGAAGCTTTCTTT
- | many | TRBJ1-1 | TRBV6-1 | CASSEDTEAFF | TGTGCCAGCAGTGAAGACACTGAAGCTTTCTTT
TRBD1 | - | TRBJ2-2 | TRBV7-9 | CASSLDRGPRGGELFF | TGTGCCAGCAGCCTTGACAGGGGCCCAAGGGGCGGGGAGCTGTTTTTT
- | - | TRBJ1-5 | TRBV27 | CASSLIRGNQPQHF | TGTGCCAGCAGTTTAATCAGGGGCAATCAGCCCCAGCATTTT
- | few | TRBJ1-1 | TRBV9 | CASSRNMNTEAFF | TGTGCCAGCAGCCGGAACATGAACACTGAAGCTTTCTTT
TRBD1 | - | TRBJ2-6 | TRBV5-1 | CASSRQGVTGGANVLTF | TGCGCCAGCAGTCGACAGGGGGTTACTGGTGGGGCCAACGTCCTGACTTTC
- | - | TRBJ2-3 | TRBV7-8 | CASSRSGPGTDTQYF | TGTGCCAGCAGCCGAAGCGGGCCAGGCACAGATACGCAGTATTTT
- | - | TRBJ2-1 | TRBV25-1 | CASSDSGQNNEQFF | TGTGCCAGCAGTGACTCCGGACAGAACAATGAGCAGTTCTTC
- | - | TRBJ2-2 | TRBV7-2 | CASSFPGQMAGELFF | TGTGCCAGCAGCTTTCCGGGACAAATGGCCGGGGAGCTGTTTTTT
- | - | TRBJ2-1 | TRBV20-1 | CSARVGHLEFF | TGCAGTGCTAGAGTGGGGCATTTAGAGTTCTTC
- | few | TRBJ2-2 | TRBV9 | CASSVDAGTVNTGELFF | TGTGCCAGCAGCGTAGATGCCGGGACGGTGAACACCGGGGAGCTGTTTTTT
- | few | TRBJ1-2 | TRBV6-4 | CASSSVGYTF | TGTGCCAGCAGTTCGGTAGGCTACACCTTC
- | - | TRBJ2-3 | TRBV27 | CASSFGTTGTDTQYF | TGTGCCAGCAGTTTTGGGACCACGGGCACAGATACGCAGTATTTT
- | few | TRBJ1-5 | TRBV29-1 | CSVATDGNQPQHF | TGCAGCGTTGCAACGGACGGGAATCAGCCCCAGCATTTT
TRBD1 | few | TRBJ1-5 | TRBV19 | CASSTGTGTLWSNQPQHF | TGTGCCAGTAGCACCGGGACAGGGACTTTGTGGAGCAATCAGCCCCAGCATTTT
- | - | TRBJ2-7 | TRBV7-9 | CASSLLGESAHEQYF | TGTGCCAGCAGCCTCCTGGGGGAGTCAGCCCACGAGCAGTACTTC
TRBD1 | - | TRBJ1-5 | TRBV6-1 | CASSKTGGNNQPQHF | TGTGCCAGCAGCAAGACAGGGGGCAACAATCAGCCCCAGCATTTT
- | - | TRBJ1-1 | TRBV15 | CATSRAGNTEAFF | TGTGCCACCAGCAGAGCGGGGAACACTGAAGCTTTCTTT
- | many | TRBJ1-1 | TRBV25-1 | CASSDQWRGAEAFF | TGTGCCAGCAGTGATCAATGGAGGGGGGCTGAAGCTTTCTTT
- | - | TRBJ1-5 | TRBV28 | CASRQGWVGLYSNQPQHF | TGTGCCAGCAGGCAGGGTTGGGTGGGCCTTTATAGCAATCAGCCCCAGCATTTT
- | - | TRBJ1-5 | TRBV30 | CAWSVAGSVLNSNQPQHF | TGTGCCTGGAGTGTAGCAGGGTCTGTATTAAATAGCAATCAGCCCCAGCATTTT
TRBD1 | - | TRBJ1-5 | TRBV6-1 | CASSGGQGAGQPQHF | TGTGCCAGCAGTGGGGGACAGGGGGCTGGTCAGCCCCAGCATTTT
TRBD2 | - | TRBJ2-5 | TRBV28 | CAIRFSSGMGGETQYF | TGTGCCATCCGATTTAGTAGCGGGATGGGGGGAGAGACCCAGTACTTC
TRBD2 | - | TRBJ2-3 | TRBV7-2 | CASSLRLAATDTQYF | TGTGCCAGCAGCCTACGACTAGCGGCCACAGATACGCAGTATTTT
- | - | TRBJ1-2 | TRBV13 | CASSLGARDGYTF | TGTGCCAGCAGCTTAGGGGCCCGGGATGGCTACACCTTC
TRBD2 | - | TRBJ2-1 | TRBV5-1 | CASSQGTSGANEQFF | TGCGCCAGCAGCCAAGGGACTAGCGGAGCAAATGAGCAGTTCTTC
- | few | TRBJ2-7 | TRBV30 | CAWSAYYEQYF | TGTGCCTGGAGTGCGTACTACGAGCAGTACTTC
- | once | TRBJ1-1 | TRBV7-6 | CASSSGLNTEAFF | TGTGCCAGCAGCTCAGGGTTGAACACTGAAGCTTTCTTT
- | - | TRBJ1-2 | TRBV27 | CASKAPGWGYGYTF | TGTGCCAGTAAAGCGCCCGGATGGGGCTATGGCTACACCTTC
- | - | TRBJ1-5 | TRBV27 | CASSLSWGGNQPQHF | TGTGCCAGCAGTTTATCGTGGGGTGGCAATCAGCCCCAGCATTTT
TRBD2 | - | TRBJ2-2 | TRBV28 | CASSLWNLAGGPGELFF | TGTGCCAGCAGTTTATGGAATTTGGCGGGAGGGCCCGGGGAGCTGTTTTTT
- | - | TRBJ2-3 | TRBV11-2 | CASSLAQGGDIGTDTQYF | TGTGCCAGCAGCTTAGCACAGGGAGGGGACATCGGCACAGATACGCAGTATTTT
- | - | TRBJ1-2 | TRBV29-1 | CSVDLQGRGGYTF | TGCAGCGTTGATCTACAGGGTCGGGGTGGCTACACCTTC
- | - | TRBJ1-1 | TRBV5-1 | CASSLDRMNTEAFF | TGCGCCAGCAGCTTGGACAGGATGAACACTGAAGCTTTCTTT
- | - | TRBJ2-7 | TRBV7-2 | CASSPWDGSYEQYF | TGTGCCAGCAGCCCCTGGGACGGCTCCTACGAGCAGTACTTC
- | few | TRBJ2-7 | TRBV7-9 | CASSRGRSYGEQYF | TGTGCCAGCAGCAGAGGGAGGTCCTACGGGGAGCAGTACTTC
- | many | TRBJ1-5 | TRBV6-5 | CASSAQVNQPQHF | TGTGCCAGCAGTGCCCAGGTAAATCAGCCCCAGCATTTT
- | once | TRBJ1-1 | TRBV2 | CASSATGLGTEAFF | TGTGCCAGCAGTGCTACAGGGCTGGGCACTGAAGCTTTCTTT
- | - | TRBJ2-7 | TRBV11-2 | CASSLQRDSYEQYF | TGTGCCAGCAGCCTGCAGCGGGACAGCTACGAGCAGTACTTC
- | many | TRBJ2-1 | TRBV5-1 | CASSRDLSSYNEQFF | TGCGCCAGCAGCCGTGACTTGAGCTCCTACAATGAGCAGTTCTTC
- | few | TRBJ1-1 | TRBV6-1 | CASSEDRTVNTEAFF | TGTGCCAGCAGTGAAGACCGCACAGTGAACACTGAAGCTTTCTTT
- | - | TRBJ1-1 | TRBV28 | CASCLLGGPGAAFF | TGTGCCAGCTGCCTTCTAGGGGGGCCGGGTGCAGCTTTCTTT
TRBD2 | - | TRBJ2-2 | TRBV5-4 | CASSLGGPSGRAGELFF | TGTGCCAGCAGCTTGGGTGGGCCTAGCGGGAGAGCGGGGGAGCTGTTTTTT
TRBD2 | - | TRBJ2-4 | TRBV27 | CASSKRTSGKVKNIQYF | TGTGCCAGCAGTAAACGGACTAGCGGGAAGGTCAAAAACATTCAGTACTTC
TRBD2 | - | TRBJ2-3 | TRBV7-8 | CASSLRRAAGVGDTQYF | TGTGCCAGCAGCCTCCGGCGTGCAGCGGGAGTGGGAGATACGCAGTATTTT